This T cell receptor (beta chain) was observed in a study of early T cells in non-severe SARS-CoV-2 infection (dated by TCRdb to the early 2020s). Regarding the research as a whole: Because TCR sequencing relied on bulk RNA taken from unsorted whole blood, pairing of alpha and beta chains was not possible. The paper's findings and limits, for the study overall: VDJdb matching was skewed toward anti-spike CD8 responses and likely underestimated virus-specific expansions, missing private and CD4 specificities.

This clonotype was seen at least ten times. This receptor's antigen is unknown. Base quality data are lacking; no much larger clone is found one base away. Receptors were amplified or captured by 5' RACE. These reads were obtained on a NextSeq 500. In the TCR library protocol, unique molecular identifiers were attached to individual cDNA molecules to correct for PCR bias and sequencing error. Both TCR alpha and beta chains were sequenced, and tight co-correlation was observed between alpha and beta sequence abundances in each sample. As for the authors' bioinformatics: Decombinator V4 was used to perform V gene, J gene and CDR3 annotation of TCR sequences. TCRs were defined as expanded if a significant change between any two time points was detected under a Poisson model with p below 0.0001. Abundances of TCRs were expressed as counts per million after normalisation to the total number of TCRs sequenced in each sample. TRAV1-2 paired with TRAJ12, TRAJ20 or TRAJ33 defined MAIT TCRs, while TRAV10 paired with TRAJ18 defined iNKT TCRs. VDJdb, accessed 1 November 2021, was searched for CMV, EBV and SARS-CoV-2 annotated TCRs, excluding TCRs annotated for multiple antigens. Using fastp trimming at Q25 and MiXCR clonotype assembly, TCRdb reanalyzed the public sequencing data and kept in-frame beta chains. CDR3 protein sequences are deduplicated, and each keeps its most common genes and DNA. Clone size and V and J calls follow TCRdb, not the original study. This sample comprises more than 25,000 distinct CDR3 sequences, roughly 4.6% of them detected only once. The ten top clones hold 5.5% to 6% of the sample.

V and J are trimmed by 7 bases and 5 bases, and the gene matches miss 7 bases of the junction. CDR1 LNHDA and CDR2 SQIVND were looked up in the germline V gene (reference sequence). Counted from cysteine to phenylalanine, this CDR3 has 14 amino acids. CDR3 DNA is the only sequence kept; it has 42 bases, read in frame from the first base. This was a case-control study nested in a cohort of healthcare workers in London, UK, who had nasopharyngeal swab PCR tests and blood samples taken every week. Between 23 and 31 March 2020, the week of the UK lockdown, healthcare workers were enrolled and then followed up weekly for as long as 16 weeks.

Recombination joined TRBV19 with TRBJ2-2; TRBD1 matches 7 bases in the middle. The sample here was whole blood, taken at baseline. The sequence came from an adult who was a healthcare worker with PCR-confirmed SARS-CoV-2 infection or an uninfected control (not recorded which). The DNA sequence reads TGTGCCAGTACCCGACAGGGTGCGACCGGGGAGCTGTTTTTT. It translates to CASTRQGATGELFF. This CDR3, with the reference TRBV19 and TRBJ2-2 proteins standing in past its ends, gives the full variable domain DGGITQSPKYLFRKEGQNVTLSCEQNLNHDAMYWYRQDPGQGLRLIYYSQIVNDFQKGDIAEGYSVSREKKESFPLTVTSAQKNPTAFYLCASTRQGATGELFFGEGSRLTVL.